This record looks at one T cell receptor (beta chain) sequence and its context. The source of the sample is a study of cytomegalovirus exposure and HLA in healthy donors. Researchers ran the PCR with 60 Vbeta and 13 Jbeta primers. This table comes from immunoSEQ multiplex PCR, and its TCRdb copy is limited to in-frame clones, with some not included. This table holds approximately 160,000 clones, approximately 80% found once. From germline, CDR1 is ENHRY and CDR2 SYGVKD. This CDR3 has 15 amino acids. V shed 0 bases and J 5 bases; nucleotides not matched to a gene: 6. The V call is TRBV10-3, the J call TRBJ1-1; 7 nucleotides line up with TRBD1. This TCR was recovered from a woman in her forties in good health and CMV-seropositive. Sequencing was done on a sample of PBMCs. CDR3 sequence reads: CAISESTGLTTEAFF. The CDR3 DNA sequence: TGTGCCATCAGTGAGTCGACAGGGCTCACGACTGAAGCTTTCTTT.